This TCR beta chain was obtained from a study of shared clonotypes between healthy human individuals (dated by TCRdb to about 2020). For the wider study: A couple of women and a few men aged 18 to 49 years were included in the cohort. The study deeply sequenced blood TCR repertoires of about 5 healthy adults to estimate repertoire size and the extent of clonotype sharing between individuals. For each donor, three plates each were used for CD4 naive and CD4 memory, two plates were used for CD8 naive, and one plate was used for CD8 memory. Between about 0.85 and 9.5 billion PBMCs per donor were obtained by leukapheresis. Libraries were prepared and TCR repertoires were sequenced by different laboratories using diverse techniques, in order to increase sequencing depth and limit assay-specific biases. General conclusions and limits of the study: Compared with non-shared clonotypes, clonotypes shared by all four sorted-subset donors had higher generation probabilities. Estimated clonotype richness was generally larger for naive than for memory subsets. Based on pairwise subsampling, the degree of clonotype sharing among donors was expected to be affected by sequencing depth. Rarefaction of sorted-subset datasets indicated incomplete sequencing despite the large sequencing depth. The genetic and exposure-history diversity represented was limited by the small number of donors. Across a handful of donors, 4.5% to 6.5% of naive CD4, approximately 4% of naive CD8, roughly 2.3% of memory CD4, and under 0.45% of memory CD8 clonotypes were shared. Sampling was restricted to blood, and TCR repertoires in tissues likely differ from the TCR repertoires found in blood.

Using the deep immunoSEQ assay, TCR CDR3 regions were amplified from genomic DNA by multiplex PCR. For each cell subset, the extracted genomic DNA was distributed evenly across all wells of several immunoSEQ 96-well plates, and each plate served as one replicate. For sorted subsets, 150 to 250 ng genomic DNA, equal to tens of thousands of T cell genomes, was loaded into each replicate PCR. Purified libraries were measured with a Qubit 3.0 fluorometer, size-checked on a Bioanalyzer 2100, and measured again with the KAPA Library Quantification kit. Every immunoSEQ 96-well plate was sequenced on a dedicated single-read 150-cycle Illumina NextSeq 550 flow cell. Per the authors' processing: The immunoSEQ output contained only junctional sequences without quality scores, so filtering could not match that applied to full-length reads. Sequences were annotated with PyIR, a Python wrapper for IgBLAST v1.9, and V/J genes and CDR3 were assigned using IMGT germline references. Reads were removed for weak V/J assignments (E-value above 1e-6), missing CDR3, stop codons, out-of-frame junctions, or ambiguous translated residues. V3J clonotypes were defined as sequences sharing the same inferred V gene, J gene, and CDR3 amino acid sequence. Percentage overlap between repertoires was computed as shared unique clonotypes divided by the size of the smaller repertoire. Three approaches were used to assess repertoire richness: RTK rarefaction, the Chao1 estimator, and Recon v2.1 estimates of unobserved clonotypes. For all TCRbeta clonotypes obtained by the gDNA method from a handful of donors, generation probabilities were computed with OLGA. TCRdb re-hosts the immuneACCESS table, in-frame sequences only. Its copies lack some clones; in the studies checked, an unresolved V gene accounts for under half of them, and the cause for the rest is not known. The DNA was the basis for D and trimming; V, J and clone size are from that table. Counted in this sample were more than 500,000 clones; around 95% of them appeared once. The biggest ten clones account for over 0.09% of the sample.

The CDR3 goes from the cysteine to the phenylalanine over 13 residues. Just CDR3 DNA is preserved here, 39 bases in frame from base 1. The germline V gene (reference sequence) supplies CDR1 LNHDA and CDR2 SQIVND. V is clipped by 8 bases and J by 3 bases, and the sequence between their germline boundaries is 8 bases long. For the CD8 naive samples, CD45RO-negative cells were positively selected for CCR7, yielding a CD45RA+CCR7+ population from which TemRA cells were excluded. Donors were healthy HIV-negative adults with no recently reported acute infections or vaccinations. Every donor was a Caucasian adult living in Nashville, Tennessee, USA. After blood collection by leukapheresis, PBMCs were isolated using Ficoll-Histopaque density gradient centrifugation and then cryopreserved in the vapor phase of liquid nitrogen. Purity and quantity of every magnetically sorted T cell population were checked by analytical flow cytometry. Genomic DNA was isolated from every sorted fraction and measured by UV absorbance on a Nanodrop 2000c.

Note on this clone: It has no known antigen specificity. Within one base of it there is no much larger clone, and no base qualities were kept.

Sequenced: naive CD8+ T cells sorted from blood. The cell subset or site label, read with the paper, signifies: CD45RA+CCR7+. This receptor chain uses TRBV19 and TRBJ2-6; no D gene call is confident. The sequence was obtained from a woman aged 25 to 39 in good health. DNA sequence: TGTGCCAGTGGGTACGGTGGGGCCAACGTCCTGACTTTC. This codes for CASGYGGANVLTF.